Below are 23 T cell receptor beta chains sequenced from a single sample in a study of CD8+ T cells in alopecia areata. Stated treatment: oral pan-JAK inhibitor, 5-10 mg twice daily. The authors extracted RNA and reverse transcribed it into cDNA as the sequencing template. Here immunoSEQ multiplex PCR was the method, and the copy in TCRdb shows in-frame clones only, minus some. The sample holds some 240,000 clones; more than 45% are singletons and the top ten take roughly 1.4%. Sample: CD4+ T cells sorted from blood, taken at week 4, from a patient treated with tofacitinib. These receptors were taken from a human donor with alopecia areata.

J is TRBJ2-1 and V is TRBV6-6; D remains ambiguous. Germline lookup yields CDR1 MNHNY and CDR2 SVGAGI (reference sequence). The CDR3 loop spans 15 amino acids. Trimming removed 6 bases at V and 9 bases at J, with 21 bases between. This CDR3 is CASSPPAWKDGEQFF. The CDR3 nucleotides are TGTGCCAGCAGCCCGCCGGCCTGGAAGGACGGTGAGCAGTTCTTC.

This clone has more than one count but fewer than ten. This sequence joins TRBV30 and TRBJ1-1; D gene unclear. Germline CDR1 reads GTSNPN; CDR2 reads SVGIG (reference sequence). CDR3 size: 12 residues. Trimming removed 3 bases at V and 6 bases at J, with 11 bases between. CDR3 residues: CAWSGTEPEAFF. DNA for the CDR3: TGTGCCTGGAGCGGTACAGAACCTGAAGCTTTCTTT.

The rearrangement links TRBV29-1 to TRBJ1-4; weak D call: TRBD1 (5 bases). This CDR3 is built from 13 residues. The V gene's germline CDR1 is SQVTM and CDR2 ANQGSEA. Trimming left V 3 bases short and J 5 bases short, with 10 bases between. CDR3 in amino acids: CSVDPGRNEKLFF. DNA of the CDR3: TGCAGCGTTGATCCAGGGAGAAATGAAAAACTGTTTTTT.

The J gene is TRBJ2-1, the V gene TRBV18; D not resolved. The CDR3 covers 13 residues. The germline CDR1 and CDR2 sequences are KGHSH and LQKENI. V lost 0 bases, J lost 9 bases, and 9 bases lay in between. DNA for the CDR3: TGTGCCAGCTCACCACCGGCAGGCGCTGAGCAGTTCTTC. Protein sequence: CASSPPAGAEQFF.

This clone appeared a few times. The chain joins TRBV29-1 to TRBJ2-3; D gene unclear. Germline CDR1 is SQVTM and CDR2 is ANQGSEA. The CDR3 length is 13 residues. CDR3 sequence reads: CSAGGRGTDTQYF. The CDR3 nucleotides read TGCAGTGCCGGTGGGCGAGGCACAGATACGCAGTATTTT.

V and J are TRBV25-1 and TRBJ2-7; no firm D call. Germline loops: CDR1 MGHDK, CDR2 SYGVNS. This CDR3 spans 15 amino acids. With 1 base removed from V and 1 base from J, the gap between germline ends came to 11 bases. The CDR3 region has the DNA TGTGCCAGCAGTGAATCAGCTCTGACTTCCTACGAGCAGTACTTC. Protein: CASSESALTSYEQYF.

In regard to this clone: At the DNA level, this CDR3 is encoded by other sequences in the same sample as well. The gene calls are TRBV5-1 and TRBJ1-2; 8 bases map to TRBD1. Germline assignment: CDR1 SGHRS and CDR2 YFSETQ. J lost 5 bases, V lost 4 bases, and 4 bases had no gene match. The CDR3 is made up of 13 amino acids. This CDR3 reads CASSLDRDYGYTF. The CDR3 DNA follows: TGCGCCAGCAGCCTGGACAGGGATTATGGCTACACCTTC.

The chain carries TRBV29-1 and TRBJ2-7, with a possible D match to TRBD2 (6 bases). The CDR3 length is 12 residues. Germline V gene sequence: CDR1 SQVTM, CDR2 ANQGSEA. Trimming left V 6 bases short and J 5 bases short, with 14 bases between. CDR3 DNA sequence: TGCAGCGTGGAGGGGAACAGTAACGAGCAGTACTTC. This encodes CSVEGNSNEQYF.

The CDR3 loop is CASSQVQGRTEAFF. The CDR3 bases are TGCGCCAGCAGCCAAGTGCAGGGACGCACTGAAGCTTTCTTT. The chain is built from TRBV4-3 and TRBJ1-1; D might be TRBD1 (5 bases). The CDR3 covers 14 residues. V shed 1 base and J shed 4 bases, with 10 bases lying between them. Germline V lookup: CDR1 LGHNA, CDR2 YSLEER.

The rearrangement joins TRBV15 to TRBJ1-5, with D unclear. The CDR3 is 16 amino acids. Germline loops: CDR1 LNHNV, CDR2 YYDKDF (reference sequence). V dropped 0 bases and J dropped 10 bases, with 19 bases sitting between them. As DNA, the CDR3 is TGTGCCACCAGCAGAGAGGTAGGGTCCCTGGGGATCCCCCAGCATTTT. As protein: CATSREVGSLGIPQHF.

J is TRBJ1-5 and V is TRBV30, with 10 bases lining up with TRBD1. This CDR3 region has 16 residues. Germline lookup yields CDR1 GTSNPN and CDR2 SVGIG (reference sequence). With 2 bases clipped from V and 4 bases from J, the junction kept 8 bases outside the gene matches. The CDR3 here is CAWSRTGTGVNQPQHF. DNA of the CDR3: TGTGCCTGGAGTCGTACCGGGACAGGGGTTAATCAGCCCCAGCATTTT.

The chain employs TRBV29-1 and TRBJ1-1; 9 positions agree with TRBD1. This CDR3 is 16 amino acids long. Germline loops: CDR1 SQVTM, CDR2 ANQGSEA. V shed 6 bases, J shed 1 base, and the junction held 12 bases outside the gene matches. The CDR3 DNA reads TGCAGCGTACCCGGACAGGGGCGAGTCTCGAACACTGAAGCTTTCTTT. Translated: CSVPGQGRVSNTEAFF.

The rearrangement joins TRBV7-2 to TRBJ2-3; D might be TRBD1 or TRBD2, each matching 5 bases. The CDR3 consists of 17 residues. The ends were cut back, 5 bases at V and 3 bases at J, with 21 bases in the middle. Germline V gene sequence: CDR1 SGHTA, CDR2 FQGNSA. CDR3 sequence (DNA): TGTGCCAGCAGCCCATTCTCCCGCCGGGGCAAAACAGATACGCAGTATTTT. Amino acid sequence: CASSPFSRRGKTDTQYF.

The sample holds many counts of this clone. J is TRBJ2-7 and V is TRBV5-6, with D unresolved. Germline values: CDR1 SGHDT, CDR2 YYEEEE. The CDR3 consists of 12 residues. Trimming removed 3 bases from V and 3 bases from J, with 7 bases in between. In DNA, the CDR3 is TGTGCCAGCAGCTCGCTGCGCTACGAGCAGTACTTC. Translating it yields CASSSLRYEQYF.

The V gene is TRBV27, the J gene TRBJ2-7, with D maybe TRBD2 (6 bases). This CDR3 region has 12 residues. V lost 7 bases, J lost 3 bases, and 10 bases lay in between. Germline V lookup: CDR1 MNHEY, CDR2 SMNVEV (reference sequence). CDR3 amino acids: CASIGGDYEQYF. The CDR3 DNA is TGTGCCAGCATCGGAGGGGACTACGAGCAGTACTTC.

This clone was seen just once. V usage is TRBV29-1 and J usage is TRBJ1-1, with D possibly being TRBD1 (6 bases). V was trimmed by 4 bases and J by 8 bases, leaving 11 bases between them. Germline V gives CDR1 SQVTM, CDR2 ANQGSEA. The CDR3 contains 11 residues. This CDR3 is CSVGRTEEAFF. In DNA, the CDR3 is TGCAGCGTTGGTCGGACAGAAGAAGCTTTCTTT.

A single count supports this clone. This sample includes further DNA sequences coding for the same CDR3. This chain connects TRBV29-1 to TRBJ1-4; 7 bases map to TRBD1. The CDR3 has 14 residues. Losses at the gene ends were 6 bases for V and 1 base for J; bases not matched to a gene: 5. Germline V gives CDR1 SQVTM, CDR2 ANQGSEA. The CDR3 reads CSVGQSVTNEKLFF. The CDR3 bases are TGCAGCGTGGGACAGTCCGTAACTAATGAAAAACTGTTTTTT.

The V gene is TRBV29-1, the J gene TRBJ2-6; weak D call: TRBD1 (6 bases). With 7 bases removed from V and 2 bases from J, the gap between germline ends came to 18 bases. The CDR3 spans 16 residues. Germline CDR1 SQVTM, CDR2 ANQGSEA. The CDR3 loop is CSAWTASEAGANVLTF. DNA for the CDR3: TGCAGCGCCTGGACAGCCTCGGAGGCTGGGGCCAACGTCCTGACTTTC.

The rearrangement joins TRBV6-1 to TRBJ1-5, with D maybe TRBD1 (6 bases). V was shortened by 5 bases and J by 6 bases, with 14 bases between the two germline ends. CDR3 length: 14 residues. Germline CDR1 MNHNS, CDR2 SASEGT. This chain's CDR3 is CASSKQGGGQPQHF. CDR3 DNA: TGTGCCAGCAGTAAACAGGGAGGGGGTCAGCCCCAGCATTTT.

This clone occurred a few times. J is TRBJ1-2 and V is TRBV11-2, with D unclear. V lost 5 bases, J lost 14 bases, and 15 bases lay in between. Per germline, CDR1 SGHAT and CDR2 FQNNGV. The CDR3 is 11 residues long. The CDR3 nucleotides are TGTGCCAGCAGCCCCGGGGTCTTTTCTACCTTC. Its translation is CASSPGVFSTF.

This clone showed up many times. The chain employs TRBV5-1 and TRBJ1-2; 7 bases map to TRBD1. The CDR3 is made up of 13 amino acids. Germline CDR1 SGHRS, CDR2 YFSETQ. Trimming removed 0 bases from V and 4 bases from J; junction bases left unmatched: 0. The CDR3 nucleotides read TGCGCCAGCAGCTTGGCAGGGGGCTATGGCTACACCTTC. This sequence encodes CASSLAGGYGYTF.

This clone was counted many times. The chain uses TRBV5-1 and TRBJ1-4, with D possibly matching TRBD1 (6 bases). Germline V gene sequence: CDR1 SGHRS, CDR2 YFSETQ. This CDR3 has 14 residues. Between the trimmed V and J ends, which lost 4 bases and 5 bases, there was a span of 12 bases. Here the CDR3 DNA reads TGCGCCAGCAGCCTACAGGGATTAAATGAAAAACTGTTTTTT. Protein sequence: CASSLQGLNEKLFF.

This clone was counted a few times. V is TRBV6-6 and J is TRBJ1-2; D gene unclear. Per germline, CDR1 MNHNY and CDR2 SVGAGI (reference sequence). The CDR3 has 12 residues. V dropped 5 bases and J dropped 3 bases, with 7 bases sitting between them. CDR3: CASSTTDYGYTF. The CDR3 DNA follows: TGTGCCAGCAGTACCACAGACTATGGCTACACCTTC.